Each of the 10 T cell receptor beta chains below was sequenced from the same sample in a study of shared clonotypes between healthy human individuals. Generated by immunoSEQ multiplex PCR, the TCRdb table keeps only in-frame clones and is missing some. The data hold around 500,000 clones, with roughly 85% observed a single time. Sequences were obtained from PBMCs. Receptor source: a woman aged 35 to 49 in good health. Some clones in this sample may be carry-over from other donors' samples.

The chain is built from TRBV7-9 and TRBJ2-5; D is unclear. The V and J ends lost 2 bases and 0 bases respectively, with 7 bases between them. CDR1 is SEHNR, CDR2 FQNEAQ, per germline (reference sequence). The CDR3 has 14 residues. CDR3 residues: CASSLFQDQETQYF. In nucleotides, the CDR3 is TGTGCCAGCAGCTTATTCCAGGACCAAGAGACCCAGTACTTC.

The CDR3 sequence is CASTPRVTGNTIYF. CDR3 nucleotides: TGTGCCAGCACTCCCAGGGTGACTGGAAACACCATATATTTT. The chain links TRBV2 to TRBJ1-3, with TRBD1 as a possible D gene (5 bases). This CDR3 is built from 14 residues. V gave up 7 bases and J gave up 2 bases, with 12 bases separating them. Germline lookup yields CDR1 SNHLY and CDR2 FYNNEI. The variable domain in full, completed from reference TRBV2 and TRBJ1-3, reads EPEVTQTPSHQVTQMGQEVILRCVPISNHLYFYWYRQILGQKVEFLVSFYNNEISEKSEIFDDQFSVERPDGSNFTLKIRSTKLEDSAMYFCASTPRVTGNTIYFGEGSWLTVV.

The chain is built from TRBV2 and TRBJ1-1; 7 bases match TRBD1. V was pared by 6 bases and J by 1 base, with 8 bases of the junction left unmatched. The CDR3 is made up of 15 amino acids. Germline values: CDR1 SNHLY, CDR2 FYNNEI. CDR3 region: CASSSQTGWNTEAFF. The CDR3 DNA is TGTGCCAGCAGCAGCCAGACAGGGTGGAACACTGAAGCTTTCTTT.

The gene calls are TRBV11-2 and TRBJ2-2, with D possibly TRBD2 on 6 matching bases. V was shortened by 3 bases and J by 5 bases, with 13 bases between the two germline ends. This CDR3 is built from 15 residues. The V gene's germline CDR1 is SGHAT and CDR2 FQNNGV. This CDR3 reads CASSLDIAATGELFF. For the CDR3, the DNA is TGTGCCAGCAGCTTGGACATAGCGGCTACCGGGGAGCTGTTTTTT.

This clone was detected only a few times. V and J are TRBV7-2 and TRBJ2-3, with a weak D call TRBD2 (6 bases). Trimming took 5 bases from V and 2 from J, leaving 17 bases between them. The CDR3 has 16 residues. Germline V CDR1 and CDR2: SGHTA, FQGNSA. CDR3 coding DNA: TGTGCCAGCAGCCAAGAATGGGACTTAATCACAGATACGCAGTATTTT. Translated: CASSQEWDLITDTQYF.

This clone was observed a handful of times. The CDR3 nucleotides are TGTGCCAGCTCACCAAGTGCGGGATACACCGGGGAGCTGTTTTTT. Protein product: CASSPSAGYTGELFF. The chain employs TRBV18 and TRBJ2-2; weak D call: TRBD2 (6 bases). CDR3 length: 15 amino acids. V was trimmed by 2 bases and J by 3 bases, leaving 10 bases between them. Germline V CDR1 and CDR2: KGHSH, LQKENI.

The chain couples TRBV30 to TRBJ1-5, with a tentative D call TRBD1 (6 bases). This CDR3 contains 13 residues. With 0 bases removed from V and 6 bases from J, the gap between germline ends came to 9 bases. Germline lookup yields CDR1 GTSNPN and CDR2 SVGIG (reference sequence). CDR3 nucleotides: TGTGCCTGGAGTGTTTCAGGGGCTCAGCCCCAGCATTTT. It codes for CAWSVSGAQPQHF.

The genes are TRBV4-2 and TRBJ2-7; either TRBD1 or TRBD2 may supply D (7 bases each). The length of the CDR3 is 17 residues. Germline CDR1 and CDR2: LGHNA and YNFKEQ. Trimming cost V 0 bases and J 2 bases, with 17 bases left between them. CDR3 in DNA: TGTGCCAGCAGCCAAGATCTTACAGGGGACTATCCCTACGAGCAGTACTTC. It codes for CASSQDLTGDYPYEQYF.

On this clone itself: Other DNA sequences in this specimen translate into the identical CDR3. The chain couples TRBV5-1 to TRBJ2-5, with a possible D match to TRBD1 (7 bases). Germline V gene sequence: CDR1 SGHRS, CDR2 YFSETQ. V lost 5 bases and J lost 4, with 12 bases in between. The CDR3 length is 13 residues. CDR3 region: CASSSQGGETQYF. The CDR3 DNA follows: TGCGCCAGCAGTTCCCAGGGGGGAGAGACCCAGTACTTC.

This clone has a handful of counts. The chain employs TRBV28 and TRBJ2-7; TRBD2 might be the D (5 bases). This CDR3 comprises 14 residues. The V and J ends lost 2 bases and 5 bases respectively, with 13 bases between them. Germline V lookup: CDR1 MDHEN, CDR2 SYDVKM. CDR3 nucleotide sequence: TGTGCCAGCAGTTTAATAATGCGGGTGAACGAGCAGTACTTC. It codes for CASSLIMRVNEQYF.